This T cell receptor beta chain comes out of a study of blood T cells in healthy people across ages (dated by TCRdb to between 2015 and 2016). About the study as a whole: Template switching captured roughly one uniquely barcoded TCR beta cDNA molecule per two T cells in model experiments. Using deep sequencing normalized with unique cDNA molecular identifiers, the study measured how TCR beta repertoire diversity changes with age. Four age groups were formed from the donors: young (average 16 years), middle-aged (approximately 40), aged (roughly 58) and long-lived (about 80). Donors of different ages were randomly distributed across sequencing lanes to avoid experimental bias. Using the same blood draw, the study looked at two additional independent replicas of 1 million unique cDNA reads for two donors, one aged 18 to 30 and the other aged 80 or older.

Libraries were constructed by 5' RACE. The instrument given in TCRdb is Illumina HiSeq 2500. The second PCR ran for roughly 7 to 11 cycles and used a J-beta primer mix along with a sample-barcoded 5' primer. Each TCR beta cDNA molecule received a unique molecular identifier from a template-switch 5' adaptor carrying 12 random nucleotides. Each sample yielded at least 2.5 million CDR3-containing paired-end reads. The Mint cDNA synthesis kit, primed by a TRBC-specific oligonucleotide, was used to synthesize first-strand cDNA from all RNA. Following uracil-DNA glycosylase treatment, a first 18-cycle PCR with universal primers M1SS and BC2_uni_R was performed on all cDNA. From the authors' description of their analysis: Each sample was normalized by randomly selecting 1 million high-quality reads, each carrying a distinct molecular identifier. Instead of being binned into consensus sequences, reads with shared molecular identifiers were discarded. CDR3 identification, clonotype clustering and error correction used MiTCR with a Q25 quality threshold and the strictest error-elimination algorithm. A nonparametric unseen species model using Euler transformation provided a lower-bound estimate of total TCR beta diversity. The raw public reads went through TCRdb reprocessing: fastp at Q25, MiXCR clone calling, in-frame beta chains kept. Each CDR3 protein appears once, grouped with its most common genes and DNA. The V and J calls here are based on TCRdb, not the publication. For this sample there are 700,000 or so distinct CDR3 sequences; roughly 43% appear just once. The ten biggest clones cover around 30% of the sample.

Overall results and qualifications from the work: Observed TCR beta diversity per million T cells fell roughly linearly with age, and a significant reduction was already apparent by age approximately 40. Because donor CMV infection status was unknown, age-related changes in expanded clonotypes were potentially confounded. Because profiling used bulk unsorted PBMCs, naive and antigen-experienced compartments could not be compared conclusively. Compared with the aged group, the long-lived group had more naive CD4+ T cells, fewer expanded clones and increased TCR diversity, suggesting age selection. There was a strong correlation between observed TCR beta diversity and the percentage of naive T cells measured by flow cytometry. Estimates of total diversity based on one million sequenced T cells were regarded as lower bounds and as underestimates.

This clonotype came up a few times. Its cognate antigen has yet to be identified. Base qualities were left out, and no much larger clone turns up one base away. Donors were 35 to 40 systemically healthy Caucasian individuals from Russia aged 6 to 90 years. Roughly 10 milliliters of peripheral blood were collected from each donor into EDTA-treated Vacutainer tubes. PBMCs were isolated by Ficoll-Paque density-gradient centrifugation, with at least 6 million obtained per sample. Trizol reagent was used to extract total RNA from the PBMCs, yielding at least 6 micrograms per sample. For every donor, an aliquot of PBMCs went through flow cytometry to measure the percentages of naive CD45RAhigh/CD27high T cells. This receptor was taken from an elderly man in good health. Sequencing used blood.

The DNA sequence reads TGTGCCAGCAGCTTAGTCGGGGTCGGGTCACCCCTCCACTTT. It translates to CASSLVGVGSPLHF. The chain couples TRBV7-2 to TRBJ1-6, with the D gene too uncertain to name. The germline V gene yields SGHTA for CDR1 and FQGNSA for CDR2. Relative to germline, V is 1 base shorter and J is 10 bases shorter, with 11 bases between their ends. The cysteine opens and the phenylalanine closes a CDR3 of 14 amino acids. The sequence is cut down to CDR3 DNA, 42 bases in frame from base 1. The full variable domain, with segments outside the CDR3 supplied by the reference TRBV7-2 and TRBJ1-6 proteins, appears as GAGVSQSPSNKVTEKGKDVELRCDPISGHTALYWYRQSLGQGLEFLIYFQGNSAPDKSGLPSDRFSAERTGGSVSTLTIQRTQQEDSAVYLCASSLVGVGSPLHFGNGTRLTVT.